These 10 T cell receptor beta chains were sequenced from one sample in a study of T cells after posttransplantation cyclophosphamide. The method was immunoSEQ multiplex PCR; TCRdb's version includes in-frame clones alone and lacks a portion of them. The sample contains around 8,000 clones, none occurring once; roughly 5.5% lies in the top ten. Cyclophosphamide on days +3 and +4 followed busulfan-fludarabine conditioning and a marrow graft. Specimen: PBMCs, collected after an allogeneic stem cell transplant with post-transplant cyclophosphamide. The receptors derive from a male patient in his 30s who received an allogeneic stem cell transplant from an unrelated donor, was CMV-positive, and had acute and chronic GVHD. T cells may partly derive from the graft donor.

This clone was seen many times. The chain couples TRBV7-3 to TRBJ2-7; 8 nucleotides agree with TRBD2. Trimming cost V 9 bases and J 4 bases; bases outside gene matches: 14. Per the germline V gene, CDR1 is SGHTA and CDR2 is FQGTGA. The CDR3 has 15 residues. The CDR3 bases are TGTGCCAGTAAGCTTCGGGGGGGCGCGGATTACGAGCAGTACTTC. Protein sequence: CASKLRGGADYEQYF.

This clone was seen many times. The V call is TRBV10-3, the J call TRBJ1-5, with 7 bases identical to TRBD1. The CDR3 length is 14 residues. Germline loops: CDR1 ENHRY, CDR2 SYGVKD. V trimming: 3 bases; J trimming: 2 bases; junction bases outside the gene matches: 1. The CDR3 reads CAISDRGGNQPQHF. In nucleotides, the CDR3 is TGTGCCATCAGTGACAGGGGGGGCAATCAGCCCCAGCATTTT.

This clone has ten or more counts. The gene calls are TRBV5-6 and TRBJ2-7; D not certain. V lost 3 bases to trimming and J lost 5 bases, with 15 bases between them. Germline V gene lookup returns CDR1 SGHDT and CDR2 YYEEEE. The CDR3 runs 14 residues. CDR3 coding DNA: TGTGCCAGCAGCTCTTCCTGGGCCCTAAACGAGCAGTACTTC. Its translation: CASSSSWALNEQYF.

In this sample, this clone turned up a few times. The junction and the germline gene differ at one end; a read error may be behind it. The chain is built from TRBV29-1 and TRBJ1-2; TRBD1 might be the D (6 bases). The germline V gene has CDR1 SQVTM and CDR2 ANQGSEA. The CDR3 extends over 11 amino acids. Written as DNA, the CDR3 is TGCAGCGTTGAAGATGGGAATGGGGGCCTCTTC. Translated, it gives CSVEDGNGGLF.

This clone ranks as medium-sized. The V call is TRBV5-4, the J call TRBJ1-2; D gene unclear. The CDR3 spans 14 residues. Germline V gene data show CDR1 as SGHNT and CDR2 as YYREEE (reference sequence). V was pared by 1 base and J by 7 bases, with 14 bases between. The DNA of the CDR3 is TGTGCCAGCAGCTTGCAGCGGGGTGAGTCTGGCTACACCTTC. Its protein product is CASSLQRGESGYTF.

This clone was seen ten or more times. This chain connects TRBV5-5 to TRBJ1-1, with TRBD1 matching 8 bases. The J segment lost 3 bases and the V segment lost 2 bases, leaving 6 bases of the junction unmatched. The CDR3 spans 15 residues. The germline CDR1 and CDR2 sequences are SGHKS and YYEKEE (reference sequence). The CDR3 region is CASSFGQGTYTEAFF. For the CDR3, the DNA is TGTGCCAGCAGCTTCGGACAGGGAACCTACACTGAAGCTTTCTTT.

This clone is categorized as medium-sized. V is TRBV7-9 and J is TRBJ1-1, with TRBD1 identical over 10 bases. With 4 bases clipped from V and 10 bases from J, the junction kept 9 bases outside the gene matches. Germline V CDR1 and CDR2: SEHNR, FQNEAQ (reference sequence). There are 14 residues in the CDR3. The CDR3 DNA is TGTGCCAGCAGCTCGACAGGGGGCGTTGATCCAGCTTTCTTT. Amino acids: CASSSTGGVDPAFF. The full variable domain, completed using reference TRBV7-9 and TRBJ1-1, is DTGVSQNPRHKITKRGQNVTFRCDPISEHNRLYWYRQTLGQGPEFLTYFQNEAQLEKSRLLSDRFSAERPKGSFSTLEIQRTEQGDSAMYLCASSSTGGVDPAFFGQGTRLTVV.

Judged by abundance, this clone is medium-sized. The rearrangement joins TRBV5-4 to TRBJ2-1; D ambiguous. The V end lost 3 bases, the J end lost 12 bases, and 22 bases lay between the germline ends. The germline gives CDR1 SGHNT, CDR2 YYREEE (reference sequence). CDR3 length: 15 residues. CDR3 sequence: CASSSPLTNTMLQFF. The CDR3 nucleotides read TGTGCCAGCAGCTCCCCCCTGACCAACACTATGTTGCAGTTCTTC. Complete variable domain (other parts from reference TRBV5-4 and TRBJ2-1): ETGVTQSPTHLIKTRGQQVTLRCSSQSGHNTVSWYQQALGQGPQFIFQYYREEENGRGNFPPRFSGLQFPNYSSELNVNALELDDSALYLCASSSPLTNTMLQFFGPGTRLTVL.

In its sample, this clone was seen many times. CDR3 loop: CASSSIRRARTDTQYF. CDR3 bases: TGTGCCAGCAGCTCTATCCGGAGGGCCCGGACAGATACGCAGTATTTT. This chain connects TRBV7-2 to TRBJ2-3; D may be TRBD2 (6 bases). The germline V gene encodes CDR1 SGHTA and CDR2 FQGNSA. The ends were cut back, 4 bases at V and 3 bases at J, with 17 bases in the middle. The CDR3 is made up of 16 amino acids.

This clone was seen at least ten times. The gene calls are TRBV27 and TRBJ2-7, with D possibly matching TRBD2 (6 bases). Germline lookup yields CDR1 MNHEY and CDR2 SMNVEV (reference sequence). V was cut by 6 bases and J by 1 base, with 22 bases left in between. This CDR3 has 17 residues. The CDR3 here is CASRPWGIGGSSYEQYF. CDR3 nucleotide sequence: TGTGCCAGCAGACCTTGGGGCATCGGGGGATCATCCTACGAGCAGTACTTC.